The 5 T cell receptor beta chains reported below all come from one sample, sequenced in a study of cytomegalovirus exposure and HLA in healthy donors. Use of 60 Vbeta and 13 Jbeta primers characterized the PCR. Profiled with immunoSEQ multiplex PCR; TCRdb holds only in-frame clones, not every one. The sample holds about 32,000 clones. Source material: PBMCs. These receptors were obtained from a female donor in good health and CMV-seronegative.

V gene TRBV6-1 combines with J gene TRBJ2-7, with 7 bases fitting TRBD2. Germline V gene data show CDR1 as MNHNS and CDR2 as SASEGT. J lost 3 bases, V lost 7 bases, and 9 bases had no gene match. The CDR3 consists of 14 residues. CDR3 sequence: CASIVGGLGYEQYF. The CDR3 DNA reads TGTGCCAGCATCGTGGGGGGGTTAGGCTACGAGCAGTACTTC.

As to this clone: The same CDR3 can be traced to other DNA sequences in this sample. V is TRBV6-1 and J is TRBJ1-6; TRBD1 matches at 7 bases. Germline V CDR1 and CDR2: MNHNS, SASEGT. V lost 4 bases and J lost 9; bases outside the gene matches: 6. The CDR3 loop spans 14 amino acids. The CDR3 region has the DNA TGTGCCAGCAGTGCGGGACAGTACGGTTCACCCCTCCACTTT. It specifies CASSAGQYGSPLHF.

This sequence joins TRBV19 and TRBJ1-1, with 7 bases fitting TRBD1. J gave up 7 bases and V 8 bases, and 13 bases lay outside the gene matches. The germline V gene encodes CDR1 LNHDA and CDR2 SQIVND (reference sequence). The CDR3 extends over 14 amino acids. CDR3 residues: CASGDLDRAGEAFF. The CDR3 nucleotides read TGTGCCAGTGGGGACTTAGACAGGGCGGGTGAAGCTTTCTTT.

V gene TRBV6-6 combines with J gene TRBJ2-1, with D possibly matching TRBD1 (5 bases). From germline, CDR1 is MNHNY and CDR2 SVGAGI (reference sequence). The CDR3 runs 13 residues. The V end lost 8 bases, the J end lost 3 bases, and 11 bases lay between the germline ends. The CDR3 DNA is TGTGCCAGCGTAGACAGTCTCTACAATGAGCAGTTCTTC. Amino acids: CASVDSLYNEQFF.

This sequence joins TRBV7-8 and TRBJ1-5; D is ambiguous. Germline-derived CDR1 and CDR2 are SGHVS and FQNEAQ. The CDR3 sequence is 13 residues long. V shed 4 bases and J shed 7 bases, with 11 bases lying between them. The CDR3: CASSYSERQPQHF. In nucleotides, the CDR3 is TGTGCCAGCAGCTATTCAGAACGACAGCCCCAGCATTTT.